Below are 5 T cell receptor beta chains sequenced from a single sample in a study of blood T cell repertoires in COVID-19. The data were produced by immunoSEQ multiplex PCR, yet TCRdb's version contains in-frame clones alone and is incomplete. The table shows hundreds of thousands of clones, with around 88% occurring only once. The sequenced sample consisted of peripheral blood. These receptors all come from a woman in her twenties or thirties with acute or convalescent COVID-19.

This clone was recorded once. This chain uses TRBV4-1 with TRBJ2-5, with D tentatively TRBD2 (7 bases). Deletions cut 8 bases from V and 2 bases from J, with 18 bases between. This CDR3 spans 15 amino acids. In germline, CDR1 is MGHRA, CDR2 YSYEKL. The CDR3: CASSSGGGAQETQYF. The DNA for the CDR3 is TGCGCCAGCTCCTCAGGAGGGGGGGCACAAGAGACCCAGTACTTC.

In DNA, the CDR3 is TGTGCCAGTAGTTTAAGGACAGGGTCGTCGGAGACCCAGTACTTC. Translated: CASSLRTGSSETQYF. The chain joins TRBV19 to TRBJ2-5; 8 positions match TRBD1. Germline loops: CDR1 LNHDA, CDR2 SQIVND (reference sequence). The CDR3 sequence is 15 residues long. The ends lost 5 bases at V and 5 bases at J; junction bases unmatched: 10.

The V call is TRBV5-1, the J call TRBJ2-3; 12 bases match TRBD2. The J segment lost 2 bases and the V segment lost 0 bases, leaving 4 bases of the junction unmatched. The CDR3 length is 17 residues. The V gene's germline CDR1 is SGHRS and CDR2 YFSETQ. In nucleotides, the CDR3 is TGCGCCAGCAGCTTGGCACTAGCGGGGGGCCCCACAGATACGCAGTATTTT. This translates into CASSLALAGGPTDTQYF.

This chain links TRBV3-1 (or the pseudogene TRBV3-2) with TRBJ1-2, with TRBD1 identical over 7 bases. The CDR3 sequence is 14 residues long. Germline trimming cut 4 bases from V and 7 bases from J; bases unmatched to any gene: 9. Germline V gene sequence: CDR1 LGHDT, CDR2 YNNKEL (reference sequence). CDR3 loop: CASSPQTGSSGYTF. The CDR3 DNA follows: TGTGCCAGCAGCCCACAGACAGGGTCGAGTGGCTACACCTTC.

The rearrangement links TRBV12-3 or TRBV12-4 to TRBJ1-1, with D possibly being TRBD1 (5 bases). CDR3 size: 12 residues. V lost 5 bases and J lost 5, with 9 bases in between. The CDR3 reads CASSMRQTEAFF. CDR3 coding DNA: TGTGCCAGCAGTATGCGACAGACTGAAGCTTTCTTT.